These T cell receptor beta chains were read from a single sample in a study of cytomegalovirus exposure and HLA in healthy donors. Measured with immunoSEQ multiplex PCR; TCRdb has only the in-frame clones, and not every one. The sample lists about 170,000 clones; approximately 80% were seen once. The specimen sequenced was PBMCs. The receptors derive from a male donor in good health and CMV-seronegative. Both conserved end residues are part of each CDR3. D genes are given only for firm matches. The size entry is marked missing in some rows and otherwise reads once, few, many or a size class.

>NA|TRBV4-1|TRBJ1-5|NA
TGCGCCAGCAGCCAAGGGCAGGGGTCTAGCAATCAGCCCCAGCATTTT
CASSQGQGSSNQPQHF
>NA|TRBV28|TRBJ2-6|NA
TGTGCCAGCATTTCTTACACCTCTGGGGCCAACGTCCTGACTTTC
CASISYTSGANVLTF
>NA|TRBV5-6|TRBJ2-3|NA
TGTGCCAGCAGCTTCCCTAGCGTAGGTACAGATACGCAGTATTTT
CASSFPSVGTDTQYF
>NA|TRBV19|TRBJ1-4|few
TGTGCCAGTAGTACCGACGCCCCTGGGCGTGAAAAACTGTTTTTT
CASSTDAPGREKLFF
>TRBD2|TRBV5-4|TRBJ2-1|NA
TGTGCCAGCAGCTTGGGTAGCGGGGCTTACAATGAGCAGTTCTTC
CASSLGSGAYNEQFF
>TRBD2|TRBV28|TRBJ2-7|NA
TGTGCCAGCAGTCCGTCGGAGGGACTAGCGGGAGCTAACGAGCAGTACTTC
CASSPSEGLAGANEQYF
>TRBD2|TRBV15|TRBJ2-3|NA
TGTGCCACCAGCAGGGGACTAGCAGTAGTGGATACGCAGTATTTT
CATSRGLAVVDTQYF
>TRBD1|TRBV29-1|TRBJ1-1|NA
TGCAGCGTTGAATCGGGACAGGGACGCGACACTGAAGCTTTCTTT
CSVESGQGRDTEAFF
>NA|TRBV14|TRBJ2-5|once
TGTGCCAGCAGCCGAGGCCGGGAGACCCAGTACTTC
CASSRGRETQYF
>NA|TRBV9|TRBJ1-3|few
TGTGCCAGCAGCGCGAGAGTGACAGGATTCAGAAACACCATATATTTT
CASSARVTGFRNTIYF
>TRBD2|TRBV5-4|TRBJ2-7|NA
TGTGCCAGCAGCTCGGGACTAGCGGGAGGGCCGAACGCGCAGTACTTC
CASSSGLAGGPNAQYF
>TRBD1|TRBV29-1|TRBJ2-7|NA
TGCAGCGTTGGACAGGGGGCATCCTACGAGCAGTACTTC
CSVGQGASYEQYF
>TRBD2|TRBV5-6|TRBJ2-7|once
TGTGCCAGCAGCCCAGGGACTAGCGGGGAATCCTACGAGCAGTACTTC
CASSPGTSGESYEQYF
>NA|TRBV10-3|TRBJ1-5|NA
TGTGCCATCAGTGACGGAACAGGGACCCAGCCCCAGCATTTT
CAISDGTGTQPQHF
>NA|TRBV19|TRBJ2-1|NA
TGTGCCAGTACCCGTAGCGGTAACACCTACAATGAGCAGTTCTTC
CASTRSGNTYNEQFF
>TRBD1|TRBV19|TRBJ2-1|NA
TGTGCCAGTAGTACTGGGACAGGTAGAATAATGCATGAGCAGTTCTTC
CASSTGTGRIMHEQFF
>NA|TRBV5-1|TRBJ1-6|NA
TGCGCCAGCAGCTTGGGTCCGGAGGGTTCACCCCTCCACTTT
CASSLGPEGSPLHF
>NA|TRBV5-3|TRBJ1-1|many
TGTGCCAGAAGCTGGGATACAGGGCGCAACACTGAAGCTTTCTTT
CARSWDTGRNTEAFF
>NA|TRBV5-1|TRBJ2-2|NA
TGCGCCAGCAGCTTGGAGAGGAACACCGGGGAGCTGTTTTTT
CASSLERNTGELFF
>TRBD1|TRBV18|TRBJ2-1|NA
TGTGCCAGCTCACCAGTCGTCAGGGGGTACAATGAGCAGTTCTTC
CASSPVVRGYNEQFF
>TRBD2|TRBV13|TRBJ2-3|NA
TGTGCCAGCAGCTCCCCCCTAGCGGGAGGGGAAAAATGGCGAGCAGATACGCAGTATTTT
CASSSPLAGGEKWRADTQYF
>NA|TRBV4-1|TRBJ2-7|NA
TGCGCCAGCAGCCAAGAAGGGGCGACAACGGCCATGCAGTACTTC
CASSQEGATTAMQYF
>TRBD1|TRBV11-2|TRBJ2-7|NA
TGTGCCAGCAGCTTAGTGGGACAGGGCTACGAGCAGTACTTC
CASSLVGQGYEQYF
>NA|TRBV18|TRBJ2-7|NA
TGTGCCAGCTCTCCAAAACACAGGGTAGATTTCTACGAGCAGTACTTC
CASSPKHRVDFYEQYF
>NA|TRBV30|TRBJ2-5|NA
TGTGCCTGGAGTGCAGGATGGACAGGAGGGAAGGAGACCCAGTACTTC
CAWSAGWTGGKETQYF
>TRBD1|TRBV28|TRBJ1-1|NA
TGTGCCAGCAGTTTTCGGTGGGGCAGGGGGTCGGACACTGAAGCTTTCTTT
CASSFRWGRGSDTEAFF
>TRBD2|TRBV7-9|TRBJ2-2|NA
TGTGCCAGCAGCTTAGGTGGACTAGCGGGAAAAGGGAACACCGGGGAGCTGTTTTTT
CASSLGGLAGKGNTGELFF
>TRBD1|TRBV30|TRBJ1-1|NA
TGTGCCTGGAGGGCAGGGGGTACTGAAGCTTTCTTT
CAWRAGGTEAFF
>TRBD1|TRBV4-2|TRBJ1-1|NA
TGTGCCAGCAGCCAAGGGGGGACAGGGGGGAACACTGAAGCTTTCTTT
CASSQGGTGGNTEAFF
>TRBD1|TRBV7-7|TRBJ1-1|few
TGTGCCAGCAGCCCCCTGACAGGGTCCACTGAAGCTTTCTTT
CASSPLTGSTEAFF
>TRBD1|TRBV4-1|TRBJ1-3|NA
TGCGCCAGCAGCCGGGACAGGTTAGGAGGAAACACCATATATTTT
CASSRDRLGGNTIYF
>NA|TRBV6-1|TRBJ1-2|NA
TGTGCCAGCAGTGAACTCTTAGGGGCGAACTATGGCTACACCTTC
CASSELLGANYGYTF
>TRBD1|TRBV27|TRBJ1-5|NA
TGTGCCAGCAGTTTGGAGGGGGCGGCTCAGCCCCAGCATTTT
CASSLEGAAQPQHF
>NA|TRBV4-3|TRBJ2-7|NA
TGCGCCAGCAGCCAAGTCGGCAGGGGTGAGCAGTACTTC
CASSQVGRGEQYF
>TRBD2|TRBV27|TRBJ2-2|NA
TGTGCCAGCAGTTTATCGATGGTAGGGAGGGACCTAACCGGGGAGCTGTTTTTT
CASSLSMVGRDLTGELFF
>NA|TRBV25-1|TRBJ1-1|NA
TGTGCCAGCAGGGTAACAGGCCGTACGAACACTGAAGCTTTCTTT
CASRVTGRTNTEAFF
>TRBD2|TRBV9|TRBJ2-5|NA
TGTGCCAGCAGCGCCCGACTAGCGACCCAAGAGACCCAGTACTTC
CASSARLATQETQYF
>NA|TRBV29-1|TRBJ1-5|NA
TGCAGCGTTGCAACTACTTCTAATAGCAATCAGCCCCAGCATTTT
CSVATTSNSNQPQHF
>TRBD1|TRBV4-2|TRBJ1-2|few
TGTGCCAGCGGGGGACAGTCTAACTATGGCTACACCTTC
CASGGQSNYGYTF
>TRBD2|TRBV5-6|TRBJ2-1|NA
TGTGCCAGCAGCTTGGGGGGGACTAGCGGGGTGTACAATGAGCAGTTCTTC
CASSLGGTSGVYNEQFF